One sample yielded the 6 T cell receptor beta chains listed below, sequenced in a study of T cell repertoires in cytomegalovirus infection. TCRdb called the reads again in MiXCR, with one record for every CDR3 protein. The data hold 170,000 or so distinct CDR3 sequences, with roughly a sixth observed a single time. The sequenced sample consisted of CD8+ T cells from PBMCs. Receptor source: a human donor in good health (CMV status not recorded). Some clones in this sample may be carry-over from other donors' samples.

This clonotype was recorded many times. The rearrangement links TRBV7-2 to TRBJ2-3, with TRBD2 identical over 9 bases. CDR3 size: 15 residues. Germline lookup yields CDR1 SGHTA and CDR2 FQGNSA. V was pared by 1 base and J by 2 bases, with 1 base of the junction left unmatched. CDR3 in amino acids: CASSLGGGVTDTQYF. The CDR3 DNA reads as TGTGCCAGCAGCTTAGGCGGGGGGGTCACAGATACGCAGTATTTT.

The table lists this clonotype with a few counts. V is TRBV19 and J is TRBJ2-2, with TRBD2 identical over 9 bases. The V segment lost 10 bases and the J segment 3 bases; nucleotides outside the gene matches: 9. There are 15 residues in the CDR3. The germline gives CDR1 LNHDA, CDR2 SQIVND (reference sequence). The CDR3 sequence: CATQGLAGHTGELFF. In nucleotides, the CDR3 is TGTGCCACCCAAGGTCTAGCGGGACACACCGGGGAGCTGTTTTTT. Full variable domain (missing parts from reference TRBV19 and TRBJ2-2): DGGITQSPKYLFRKEGQNVTLSCEQNLNHDAMYWYRQDPGQGLRLIYYSQIVNDFQKGDIAEGYSVSREKKESFPLTVTSAQKNPTAFYLCATQGLAGHTGELFFGEGSRLTVL.

The V gene is TRBV28, the J gene TRBJ1-1, with a possible D match to TRBD1 (5 bases). The V end was cut by 6 bases, the J end by 2 bases, with 22 bases between. The CDR3 is made up of 17 amino acids. Per the germline V gene, CDR1 is MDHEN and CDR2 is SYDVKM. The CDR3 here is CASRRALMGPANTEAFF. CDR3 sequence (DNA): TGTGCCAGCAGGAGAGCGCTTATGGGACCGGCAAACACTGAAGCTTTCTTT.

A few counts support this clonotype. This chain links TRBV7-3 with TRBJ2-5; D is ambiguous. Trimming took 5 bases from V and 2 from J, leaving 9 bases between them. Germline loops: CDR1 SGHTA, CDR2 FQGTGA. This CDR3 spans 13 amino acids. CDR3 in DNA: TGTGCCAGCAGCACCGAATTACAAGAGACCCAGTACTTC. Residues: CASSTELQETQYF.

V is TRBV7-6 and J is TRBJ2-1, with D perhaps matching TRBD2 (5 bases). CDR1 is SGHVS, CDR2 FNYEAQ, per germline. The germline V and J ends were trimmed by 8 bases and 2 bases, with 13 bases remaining between them. The CDR3 length is 14 residues. CDR3 coding DNA: TGTGCCAGCGGACCGGCCGGGGCCTACAATGAGCAGTTCTTC. It is translated as CASGPAGAYNEQFF.

This clonotype was seen many times. This CDR3 is CASSLRGLQGDEQYF. The CDR3 coding sequence is TGTGCCAGCAGCTTGAGGGGGTTGCAGGGTGACGAGCAGTACTTC. The rearrangement joins TRBV7-2 to TRBJ2-7, with D maybe TRBD1 (6 bases). V was shortened by 3 bases and J by 5 bases, with 17 bases between the two germline ends. The CDR3 extends over 15 amino acids. Germline CDR1 is SGHTA and CDR2 is FQGNSA.